This TCR beta chain originates from a study of cytomegalovirus exposure and HLA in healthy donors. The overall study: Counted in an early data release were about 80 million unique TCRs from HLA-typed donors.

A remark on this clone: The antigen is undetermined.

This CDR3 has 17 residues. V lost 0 bases and J 3 bases, leaving 15 bases between the germline ends. Looked up from germline, CDR1 is MNHEY and CDR2 is SMNVEV (reference sequence). Findings of the study overall: Most TCRs appeared rarely, but some public TCRs recurred in many donors. Sequence variants that were highly shared formed a cluster that was likely a sequencing artifact.

Both 60 Vbeta primers and 13 Jbeta primers went into the PCR. Generated by immunoSEQ multiplex PCR, the TCRdb table keeps only in-frame clones and is missing some. The table gives 50,000 or so clones; the top ten clones make up approximately 6.5% of it. The TCR was taken from a woman between 40 and 55 years old in good health and CMV-seronegative. Sequencing used PBMCs. J is TRBJ1-5 and V is TRBV27; the D gene is possibly TRBD1 (5 bases). CDR3 DNA sequence: TGTGCCAGCAGTTTATCCACGTGGGACTCATACAATCAGCCCCAGCATTTT. Amino acids: CASSLSTWDSYNQPQHF.